This T cell receptor beta chain was identified in a study of T cells expressing NK-cell markers. As for the study in general: Within the sequenced cohort of eight donors, seven exhibited HCMV seropositivity and one was seronegative. Study results and limitations: HCMV specificity was not established for the expanded NKG2C+ T cell clones.

Germline loops: CDR1 SGHTA, CDR2 FQGNSA. CDR3 length: 16 amino acids. As to this clonotype: Its antigen is undetermined.

TCRdb reprocessed the 5' RACE reads and reports one entry per CDR3 protein, with no DNA. The ten most abundant clones cover under 7.5% of a sample with some 410,000 distinct CDR3 sequences. The chain recombines TRBV7-2 with TRBJ2-1; no DNA is available, so the TRBD2 call from TCRdb remains unchecked. The sequencing input was blood T cells: a sorted CD56 or NKG2C T cell subset, CD4+ or CD8+ T cells, or bulk PBMC T cells (not recorded which). The sequence was obtained from a woman between 18 and 70 years old in good health. The CDR3 sequence is CASGSGAGVPYNEQFF. Looking up the rest from reference TRBV7-2 and TRBJ2-1 gives the full variable domain: GAGVSQSPSNKVTEKGKDVELRCDPISGHTALYWYRQSLGQGLEFLIYFQGNSAPDKSGLPSDRFSAERTGGSVSTLTIQRTQQEDSAVYLCASGSGAGVPYNEQFFGPGTRLTVL.